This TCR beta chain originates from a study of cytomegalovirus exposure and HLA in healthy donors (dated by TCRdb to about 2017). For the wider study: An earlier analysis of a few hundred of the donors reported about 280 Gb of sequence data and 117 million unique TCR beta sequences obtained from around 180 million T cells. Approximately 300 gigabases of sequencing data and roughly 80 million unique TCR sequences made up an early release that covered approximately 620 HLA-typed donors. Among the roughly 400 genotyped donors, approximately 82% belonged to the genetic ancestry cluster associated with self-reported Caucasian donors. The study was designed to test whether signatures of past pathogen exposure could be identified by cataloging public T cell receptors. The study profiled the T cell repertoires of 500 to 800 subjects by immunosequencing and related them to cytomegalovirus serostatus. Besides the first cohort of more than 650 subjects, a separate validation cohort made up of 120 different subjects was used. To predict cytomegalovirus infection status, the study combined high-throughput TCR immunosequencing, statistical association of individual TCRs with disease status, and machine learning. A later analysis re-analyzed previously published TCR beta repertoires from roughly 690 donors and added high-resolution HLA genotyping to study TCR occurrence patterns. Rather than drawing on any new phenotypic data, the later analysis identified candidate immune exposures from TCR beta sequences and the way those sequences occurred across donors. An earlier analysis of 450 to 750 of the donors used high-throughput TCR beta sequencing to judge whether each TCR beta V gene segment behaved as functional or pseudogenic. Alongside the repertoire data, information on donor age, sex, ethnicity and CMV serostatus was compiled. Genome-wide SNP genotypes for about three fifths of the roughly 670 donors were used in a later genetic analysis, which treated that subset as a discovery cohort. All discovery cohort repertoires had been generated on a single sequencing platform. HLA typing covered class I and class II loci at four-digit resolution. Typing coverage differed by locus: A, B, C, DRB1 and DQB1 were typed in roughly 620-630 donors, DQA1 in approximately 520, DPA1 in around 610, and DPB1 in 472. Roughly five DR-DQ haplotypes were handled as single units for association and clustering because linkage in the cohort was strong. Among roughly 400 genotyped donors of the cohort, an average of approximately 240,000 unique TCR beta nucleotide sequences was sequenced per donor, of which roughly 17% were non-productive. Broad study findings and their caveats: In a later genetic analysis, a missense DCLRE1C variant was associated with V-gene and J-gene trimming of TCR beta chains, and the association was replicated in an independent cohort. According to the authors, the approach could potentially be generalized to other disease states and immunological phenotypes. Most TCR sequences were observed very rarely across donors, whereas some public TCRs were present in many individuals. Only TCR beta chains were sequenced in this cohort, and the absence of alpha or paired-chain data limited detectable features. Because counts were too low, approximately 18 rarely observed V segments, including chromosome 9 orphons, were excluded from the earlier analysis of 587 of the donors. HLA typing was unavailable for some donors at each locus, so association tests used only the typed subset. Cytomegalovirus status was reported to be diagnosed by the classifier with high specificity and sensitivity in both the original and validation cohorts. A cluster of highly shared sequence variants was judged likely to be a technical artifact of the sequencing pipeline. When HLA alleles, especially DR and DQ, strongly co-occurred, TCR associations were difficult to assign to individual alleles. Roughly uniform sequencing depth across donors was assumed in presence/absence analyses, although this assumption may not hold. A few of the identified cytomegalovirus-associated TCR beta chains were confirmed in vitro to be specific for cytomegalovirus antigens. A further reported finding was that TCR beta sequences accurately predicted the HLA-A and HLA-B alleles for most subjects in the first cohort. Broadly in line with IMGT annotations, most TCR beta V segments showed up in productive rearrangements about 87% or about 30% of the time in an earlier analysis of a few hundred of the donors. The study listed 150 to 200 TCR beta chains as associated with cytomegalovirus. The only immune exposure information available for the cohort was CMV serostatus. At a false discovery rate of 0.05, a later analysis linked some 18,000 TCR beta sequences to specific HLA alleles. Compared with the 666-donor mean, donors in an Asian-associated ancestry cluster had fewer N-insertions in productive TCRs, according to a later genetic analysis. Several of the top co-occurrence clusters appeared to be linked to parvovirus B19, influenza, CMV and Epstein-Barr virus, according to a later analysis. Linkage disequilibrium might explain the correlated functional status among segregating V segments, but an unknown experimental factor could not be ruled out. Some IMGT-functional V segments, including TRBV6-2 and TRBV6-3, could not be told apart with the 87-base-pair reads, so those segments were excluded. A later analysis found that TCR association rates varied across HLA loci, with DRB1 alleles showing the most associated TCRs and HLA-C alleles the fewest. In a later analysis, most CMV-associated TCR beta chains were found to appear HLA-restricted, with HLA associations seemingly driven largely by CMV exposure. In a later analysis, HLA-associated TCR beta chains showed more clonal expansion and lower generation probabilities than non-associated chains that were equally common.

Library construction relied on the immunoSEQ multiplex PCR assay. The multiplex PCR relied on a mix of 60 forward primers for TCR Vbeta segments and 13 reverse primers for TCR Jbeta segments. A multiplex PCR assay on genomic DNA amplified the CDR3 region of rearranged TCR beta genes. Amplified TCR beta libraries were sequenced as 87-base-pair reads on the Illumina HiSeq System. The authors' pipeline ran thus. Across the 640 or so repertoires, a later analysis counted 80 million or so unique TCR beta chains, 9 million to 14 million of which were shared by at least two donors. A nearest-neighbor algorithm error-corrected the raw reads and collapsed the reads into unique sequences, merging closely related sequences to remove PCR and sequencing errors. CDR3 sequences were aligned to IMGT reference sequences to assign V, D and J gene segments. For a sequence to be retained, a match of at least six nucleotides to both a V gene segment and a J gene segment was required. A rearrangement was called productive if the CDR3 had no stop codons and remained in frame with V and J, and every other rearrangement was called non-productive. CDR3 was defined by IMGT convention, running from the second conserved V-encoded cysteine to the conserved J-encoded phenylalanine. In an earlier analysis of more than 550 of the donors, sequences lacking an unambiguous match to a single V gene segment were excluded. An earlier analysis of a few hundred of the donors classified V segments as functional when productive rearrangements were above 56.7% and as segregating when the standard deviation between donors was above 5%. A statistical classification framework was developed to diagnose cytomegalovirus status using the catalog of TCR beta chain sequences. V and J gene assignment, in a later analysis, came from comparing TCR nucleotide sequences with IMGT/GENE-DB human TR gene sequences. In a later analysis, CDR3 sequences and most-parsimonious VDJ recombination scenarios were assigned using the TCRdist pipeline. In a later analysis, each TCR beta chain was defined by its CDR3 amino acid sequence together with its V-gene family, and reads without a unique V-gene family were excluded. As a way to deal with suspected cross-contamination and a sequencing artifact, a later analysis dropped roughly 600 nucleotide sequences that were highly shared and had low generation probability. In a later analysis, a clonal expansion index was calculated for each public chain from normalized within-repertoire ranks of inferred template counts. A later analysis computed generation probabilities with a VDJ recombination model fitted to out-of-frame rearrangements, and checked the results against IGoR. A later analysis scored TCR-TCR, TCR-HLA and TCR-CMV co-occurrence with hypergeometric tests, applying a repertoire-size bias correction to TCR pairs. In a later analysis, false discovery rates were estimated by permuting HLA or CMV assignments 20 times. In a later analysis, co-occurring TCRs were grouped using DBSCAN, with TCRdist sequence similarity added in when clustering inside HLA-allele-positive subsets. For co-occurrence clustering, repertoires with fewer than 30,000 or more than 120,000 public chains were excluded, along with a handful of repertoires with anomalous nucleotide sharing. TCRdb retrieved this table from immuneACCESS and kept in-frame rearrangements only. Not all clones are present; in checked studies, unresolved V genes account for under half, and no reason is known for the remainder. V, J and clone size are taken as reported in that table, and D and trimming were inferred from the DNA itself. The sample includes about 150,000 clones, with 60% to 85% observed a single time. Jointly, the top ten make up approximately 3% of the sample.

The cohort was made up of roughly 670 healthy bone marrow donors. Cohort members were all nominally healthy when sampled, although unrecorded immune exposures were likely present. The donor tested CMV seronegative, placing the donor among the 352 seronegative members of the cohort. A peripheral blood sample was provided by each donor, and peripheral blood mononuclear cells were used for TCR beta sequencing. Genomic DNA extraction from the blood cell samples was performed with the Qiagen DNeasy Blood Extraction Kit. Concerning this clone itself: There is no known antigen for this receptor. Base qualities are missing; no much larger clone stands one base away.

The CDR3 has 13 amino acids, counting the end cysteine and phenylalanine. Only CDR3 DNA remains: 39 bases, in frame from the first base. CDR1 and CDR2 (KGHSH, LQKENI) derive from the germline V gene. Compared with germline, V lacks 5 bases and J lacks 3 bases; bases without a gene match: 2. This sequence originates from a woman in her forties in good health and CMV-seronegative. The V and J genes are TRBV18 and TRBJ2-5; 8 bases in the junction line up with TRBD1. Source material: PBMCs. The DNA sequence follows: TGTGCCAGCTCATTGGACAGGGAAGAGACCCAGTACTTC. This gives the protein CASSLDREETQYF. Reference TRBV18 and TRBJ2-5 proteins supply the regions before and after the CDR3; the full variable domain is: NAGVMQNPRHLVRRRGQEARLRCSPMKGHSHVYWYRQLPEEGLKFMVYLQKENIIDESGMPKERFSAEFPKEGPSILRIQQVVRGDSAAYFCASSLDREETQYFGPGTRLLVL.